One T cell receptor beta chain is described in this entry. The data originate from a study of blood T cell repertoires in COVID-19. Study information: Both acute and convalescent COVID-19 samples were obtained from the United States, Italy and Spain. PBMCs, B-cell-depleted T cells, or T cells were the source of the cDNA or gDNA that made up the material.

In the study's own analysis: Using reference gene primer amplification, nucleated cell counts were estimated. Measured with immunoSEQ multiplex PCR; TCRdb has only the in-frame clones, and not every one. The DNA gave D and trimming, while V, J and clone size come from that table. The table lists around 110,000 clones, 75% to 90% of them singletons. The CDR3 runs to 11 residues. V lost 4 bases to trimming and J lost 6 bases, with 6 bases between them. CDR1 and CDR2 from the germline V gene are LGHDT and YNNKEL (reference sequence). Sample: peripheral blood. This sequence was found in an older man with acute or convalescent COVID-19. The V and J genes are TRBV3-1 (or the pseudogene TRBV3-2) and TRBJ1-1; tentatively, D is TRBD1 (5 bases). Here the CDR3 DNA reads TGTGCCAGCAGCCCAGGGTCTGAAGCTTTCTTT. Translation: CASSPGSEAFF.